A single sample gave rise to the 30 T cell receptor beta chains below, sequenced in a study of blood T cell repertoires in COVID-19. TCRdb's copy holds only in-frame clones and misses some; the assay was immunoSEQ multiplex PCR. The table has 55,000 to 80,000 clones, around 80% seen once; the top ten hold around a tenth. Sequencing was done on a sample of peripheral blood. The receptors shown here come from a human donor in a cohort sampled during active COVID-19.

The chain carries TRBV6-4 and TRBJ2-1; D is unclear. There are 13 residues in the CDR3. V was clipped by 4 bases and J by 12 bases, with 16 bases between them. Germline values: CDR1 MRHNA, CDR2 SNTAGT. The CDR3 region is CASSAMQAGPQFF. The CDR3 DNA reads TGTGCCAGCAGTGCCATGCAGGCTGGCCCGCAGTTCTTC.

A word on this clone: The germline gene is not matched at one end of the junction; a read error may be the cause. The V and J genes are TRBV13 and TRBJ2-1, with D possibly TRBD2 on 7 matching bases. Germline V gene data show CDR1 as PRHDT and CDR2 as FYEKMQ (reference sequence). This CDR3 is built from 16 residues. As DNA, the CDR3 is TGTGCCAGCAGTTTAGGGGGACTACCCTCCTACAATGAGCAGTTCTTC. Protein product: CASSLGGLPSYNEQFF.

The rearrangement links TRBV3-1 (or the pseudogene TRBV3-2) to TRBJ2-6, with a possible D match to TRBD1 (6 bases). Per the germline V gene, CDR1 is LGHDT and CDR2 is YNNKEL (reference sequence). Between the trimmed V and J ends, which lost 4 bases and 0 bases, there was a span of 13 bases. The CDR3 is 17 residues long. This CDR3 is CASSPRTDFSGANVLTF. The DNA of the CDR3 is TGTGCCAGCAGCCCCCGGACAGACTTCTCTGGGGCCAACGTCCTGACTTTC.

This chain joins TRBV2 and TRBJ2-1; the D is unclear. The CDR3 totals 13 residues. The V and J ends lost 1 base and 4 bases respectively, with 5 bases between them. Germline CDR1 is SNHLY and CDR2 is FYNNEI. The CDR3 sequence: CASSEGAYNEQFF. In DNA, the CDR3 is TGTGCCAGCAGTGAAGGGGCTTACAATGAGCAGTTCTTC.

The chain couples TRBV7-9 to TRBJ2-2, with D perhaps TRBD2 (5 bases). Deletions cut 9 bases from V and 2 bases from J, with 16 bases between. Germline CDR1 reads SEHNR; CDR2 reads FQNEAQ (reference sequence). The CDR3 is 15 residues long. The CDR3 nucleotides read TGTGCCAGTGCCCCGCCCGGGGTTAACACCGGGGAGCTGTTTTTT. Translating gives CASAPPGVNTGELFF.

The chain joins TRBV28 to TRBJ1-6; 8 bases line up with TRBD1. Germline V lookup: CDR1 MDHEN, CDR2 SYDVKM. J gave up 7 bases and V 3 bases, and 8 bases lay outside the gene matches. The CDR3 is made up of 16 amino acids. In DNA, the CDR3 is TGTGCCAGCAGTTTTGACAGGGGAGTGGGAAATTCACCCCTCCACTTT. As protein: CASSFDRGVGNSPLHF.

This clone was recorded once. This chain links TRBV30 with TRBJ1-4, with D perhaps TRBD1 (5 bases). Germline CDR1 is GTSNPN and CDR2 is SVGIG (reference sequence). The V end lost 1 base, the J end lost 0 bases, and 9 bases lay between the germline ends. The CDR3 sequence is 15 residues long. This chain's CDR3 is CAWSEGFSTNEKLFF. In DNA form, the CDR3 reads TGTGCCTGGAGTGAGGGGTTCTCAACTAATGAAAAACTGTTTTTT.

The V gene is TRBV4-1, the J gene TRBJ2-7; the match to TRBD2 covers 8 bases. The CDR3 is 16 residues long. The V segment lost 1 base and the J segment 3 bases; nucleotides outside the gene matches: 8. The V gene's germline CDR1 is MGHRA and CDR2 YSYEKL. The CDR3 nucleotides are TGCGCCAGCAGCCAAGGAGGTAGCGGGATTGACTACGAGCAGTACTTC. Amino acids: CASSQGGSGIDYEQYF.

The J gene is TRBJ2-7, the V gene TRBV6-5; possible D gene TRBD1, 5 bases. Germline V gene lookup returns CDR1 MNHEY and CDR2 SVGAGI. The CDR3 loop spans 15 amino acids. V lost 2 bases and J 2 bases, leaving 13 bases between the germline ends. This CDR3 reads CASSYRWEGAYEQYF. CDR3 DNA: TGTGCCAGCAGTTACCGGTGGGAAGGGGCCTACGAGCAGTACTTC.

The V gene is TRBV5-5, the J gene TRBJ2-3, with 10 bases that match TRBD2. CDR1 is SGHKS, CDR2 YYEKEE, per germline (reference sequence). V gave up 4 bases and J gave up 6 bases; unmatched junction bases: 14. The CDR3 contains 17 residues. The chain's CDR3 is CASSPVRTSGAGDTQYF. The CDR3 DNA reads TGTGCCAGCAGCCCGGTCAGAACTAGCGGGGCAGGGGATACGCAGTATTTT.

The CDR3 here is CASSYSALDSVYEQYF. In nucleotides, the CDR3 is TGTGCCAGCAGTTACTCGGCCTTGGACAGCGTCTACGAGCAGTACTTC. This chain joins TRBV6-5 and TRBJ2-7; D might be TRBD1 (6 bases). CDR1 is MNHEY, CDR2 SVGAGI, per germline. With 0 bases removed from V and 3 bases from J, the gap between germline ends came to 15 bases. The CDR3 covers 16 residues.

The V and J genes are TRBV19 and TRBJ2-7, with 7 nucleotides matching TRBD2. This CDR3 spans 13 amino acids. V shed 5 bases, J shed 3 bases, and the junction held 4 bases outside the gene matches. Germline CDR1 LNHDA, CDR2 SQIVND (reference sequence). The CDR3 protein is CASSSLADYEQYF. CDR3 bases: TGTGCCAGTAGTTCGCTAGCGGACTACGAGCAGTACTTC.

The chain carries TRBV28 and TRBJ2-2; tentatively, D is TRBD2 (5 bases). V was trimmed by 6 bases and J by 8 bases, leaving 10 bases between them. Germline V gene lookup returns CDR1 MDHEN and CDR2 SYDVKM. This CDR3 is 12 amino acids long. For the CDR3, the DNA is TGTGCCAGCAGAGCCCCGGGAGGGGAGCTGTTTTTT. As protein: CASRAPGGELFF.

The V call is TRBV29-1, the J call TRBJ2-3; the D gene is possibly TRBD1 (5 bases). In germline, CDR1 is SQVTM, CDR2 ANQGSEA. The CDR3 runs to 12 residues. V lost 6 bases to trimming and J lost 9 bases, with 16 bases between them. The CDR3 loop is CSVQSQGATQYF. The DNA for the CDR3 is TGCAGCGTCCAATCCCAGGGTGCAACGCAGTATTTT.

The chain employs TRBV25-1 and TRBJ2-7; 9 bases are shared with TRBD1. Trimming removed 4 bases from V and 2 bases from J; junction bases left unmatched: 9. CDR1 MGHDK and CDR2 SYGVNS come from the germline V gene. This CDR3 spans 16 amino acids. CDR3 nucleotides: TGTGCCAGCAGTGGGCCCGGGGACAGGGTGACCTACGAGCAGTACTTC. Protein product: CASSGPGDRVTYEQYF.

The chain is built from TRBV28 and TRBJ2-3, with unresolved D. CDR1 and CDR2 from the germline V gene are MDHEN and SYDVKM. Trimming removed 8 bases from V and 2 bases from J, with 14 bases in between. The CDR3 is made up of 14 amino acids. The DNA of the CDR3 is TGTGCCAGCGGGCCGGTCGAGTACACAGATACGCAGTATTTT. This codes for CASGPVEYTDTQYF.

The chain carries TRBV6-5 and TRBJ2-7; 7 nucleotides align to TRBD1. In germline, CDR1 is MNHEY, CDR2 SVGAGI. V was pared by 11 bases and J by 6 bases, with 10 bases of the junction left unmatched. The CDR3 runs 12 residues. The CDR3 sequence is CASRDSVLEQYF. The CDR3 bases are TGTGCCTCCCGGGACAGTGTCCTCGAGCAGTACTTC.

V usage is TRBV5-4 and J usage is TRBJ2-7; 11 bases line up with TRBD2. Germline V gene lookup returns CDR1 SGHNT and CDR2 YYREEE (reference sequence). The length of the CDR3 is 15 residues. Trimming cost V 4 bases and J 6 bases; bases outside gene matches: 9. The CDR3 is CASSPTYGTSGEQYF. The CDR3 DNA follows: TGTGCCAGCAGCCCAACATACGGGACTAGCGGCGAGCAGTACTTC.

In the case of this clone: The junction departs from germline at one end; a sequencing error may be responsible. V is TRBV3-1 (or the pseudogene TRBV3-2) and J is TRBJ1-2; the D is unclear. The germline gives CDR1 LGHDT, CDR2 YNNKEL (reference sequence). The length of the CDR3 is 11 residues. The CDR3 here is CASSTLYRYTF. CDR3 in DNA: TGTGCCAGCAGCACCCTCTATCGCTACACCTTC.

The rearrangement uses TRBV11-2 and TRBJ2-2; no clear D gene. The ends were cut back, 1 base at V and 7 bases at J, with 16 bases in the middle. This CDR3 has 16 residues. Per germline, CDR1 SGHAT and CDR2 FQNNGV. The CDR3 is CASSLVGAIVGGELFF. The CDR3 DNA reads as TGTGCCAGCAGCTTAGTAGGAGCTATCGTCGGCGGGGAGCTGTTTTTT.

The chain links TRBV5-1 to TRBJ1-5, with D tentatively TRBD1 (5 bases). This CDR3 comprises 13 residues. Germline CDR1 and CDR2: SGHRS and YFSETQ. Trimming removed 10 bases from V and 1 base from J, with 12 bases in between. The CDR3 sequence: CAAGGVSNQPQHF. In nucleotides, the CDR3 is TGCGCCGCAGGAGGGGTAAGCAATCAGCCCCAGCATTTT.

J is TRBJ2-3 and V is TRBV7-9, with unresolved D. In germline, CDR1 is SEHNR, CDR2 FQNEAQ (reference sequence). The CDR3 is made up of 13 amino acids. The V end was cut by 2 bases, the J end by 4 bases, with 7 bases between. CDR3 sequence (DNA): TGTGCCAGCAGCTTACCCAATTCAGATACGCAGTATTTT. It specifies CASSLPNSDTQYF.

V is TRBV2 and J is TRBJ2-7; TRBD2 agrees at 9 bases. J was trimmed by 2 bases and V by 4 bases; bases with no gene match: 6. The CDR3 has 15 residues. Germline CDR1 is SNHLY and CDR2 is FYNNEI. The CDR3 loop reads CASSVNSGRTYEQYF. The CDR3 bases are TGTGCCAGCAGTGTTAATAGCGGGAGAACCTACGAGCAGTACTTC.

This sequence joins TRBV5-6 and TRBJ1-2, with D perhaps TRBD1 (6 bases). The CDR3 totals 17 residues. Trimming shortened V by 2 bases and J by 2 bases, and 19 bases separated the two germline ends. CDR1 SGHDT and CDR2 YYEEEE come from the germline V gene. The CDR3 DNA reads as TGTGCCAGCAGCTTCTCATATCTAGAGGGACAAAACTATGGCTACACCTTC. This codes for CASSFSYLEGQNYGYTF.

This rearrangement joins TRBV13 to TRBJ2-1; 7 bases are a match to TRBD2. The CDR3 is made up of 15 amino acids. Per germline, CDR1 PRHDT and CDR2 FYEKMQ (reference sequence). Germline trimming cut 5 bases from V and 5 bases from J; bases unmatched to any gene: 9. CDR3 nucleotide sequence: TGTGCCAGCAGCCCAGAGGGACTACTCGACAATGAGCAGTTCTTC. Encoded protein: CASSPEGLLDNEQFF.

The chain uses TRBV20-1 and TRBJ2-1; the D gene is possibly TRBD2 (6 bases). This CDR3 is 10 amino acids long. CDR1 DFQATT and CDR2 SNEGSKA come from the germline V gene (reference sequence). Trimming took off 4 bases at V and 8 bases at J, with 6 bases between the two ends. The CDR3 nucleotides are TGCAGTGCTAAGCGGGATGAGCAGTTCTTC. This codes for CSAKRDEQFF.

The DNA of the CDR3 is TGTGCCAGCTCACCGGAGGGGTACGAGCAGTACTTC. This encodes CASSPEGYEQYF. The chain combines TRBV18 with TRBJ2-7; TRBD2 is a possible D gene (6 bases). The CDR3 totals 12 residues. CDR1 and CDR2 from the germline V gene are KGHSH and LQKENI. V shed 3 bases and J shed 4 bases, with 7 bases lying between them.

CDR3 protein: CASSFNYRKPGQGHGYTF. The CDR3 DNA reads TGTGCCAGCAGCTTCAACTACCGTAAACCGGGACAGGGACATGGCTACACCTTC. The V gene is TRBV5-4, the J gene TRBJ1-2, with 9 bases fitting TRBD1. Per the germline V gene, CDR1 is SGHNT and CDR2 is YYREEE (reference sequence). J lost 6 bases, V lost 2 bases, and 17 bases had no gene match. The CDR3 is 18 amino acids. Using reference TRBV5-4 and TRBJ1-2 for the parts outside the CDR3, the full variable domain is ETGVTQSPTHLIKTRGQQVTLRCSSQSGHNTVSWYQQALGQGPQFIFQYYREEENGRGNFPPRFSGLQFPNYSSELNVNALELDDSALYLCASSFNYRKPGQGHGYTFGSGTRLTVV.

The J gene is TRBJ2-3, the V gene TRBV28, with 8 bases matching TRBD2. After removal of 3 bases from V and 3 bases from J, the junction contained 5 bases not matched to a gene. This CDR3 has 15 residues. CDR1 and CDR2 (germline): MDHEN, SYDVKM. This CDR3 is CASSFSGSGTDTQYF. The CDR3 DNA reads TGTGCCAGCAGTTTCAGCGGGAGCGGTACAGATACGCAGTATTTT.

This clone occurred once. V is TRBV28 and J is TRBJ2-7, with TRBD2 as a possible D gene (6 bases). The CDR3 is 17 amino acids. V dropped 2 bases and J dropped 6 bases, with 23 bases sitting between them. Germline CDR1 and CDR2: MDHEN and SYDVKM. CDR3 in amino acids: CASSLITSNPNYSEQYF. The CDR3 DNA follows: TGTGCCAGCAGTTTAATAACTAGCAATCCCAACTACTCCGAGCAGTACTTC.